This T cell receptor (beta chain) was recovered during a study of technical replicates of blood from a handful of donors. Germline V gene sequence: CDR1 ENHRY, CDR2 SYGVKD. CDR3 size: 16 residues. Trimming took 0 bases from V and 5 from J, leaving 13 bases between them. Measured with immunoSEQ multiplex PCR; TCRdb has only the in-frame clones, and not every one. The sample has about 57,000 clones, around nine tenths seen once. The clonotype was recovered from a human donor in good health. Some clones in this sample may be carry-over from other donors' samples. V and J are TRBV10-3 and TRBJ1-4, with D possibly matching TRBD1 (6 bases). Material for sequencing was PBMCs. The CDR3 DNA reads as TGTGCCATCAGTGAGTCGAGTGGGGGCCGAAATGAAAAACTGTTTTTT. It translates to CAISESSGGRNEKLFF.